These 11 T cell receptor beta chains were all obtained from the same sample, sequenced in a study of T cell repertoires in cytomegalovirus infection. TCRdb called the reads again in MiXCR, with one record for every CDR3 protein. The sample lists approximately 240,000 distinct CDR3 sequences, around an eighth occurring once. The sample comprised PBMCs. The receptors originated from a human donor in good health (CMV status not recorded). Some clones in this sample may be carry-over from other donors' samples.

There are a few counts of this clonotype. The V and J genes are TRBV5-1 and TRBJ2-7; 8 bases map to TRBD2. Germline values: CDR1 SGHRS, CDR2 YFSETQ. The CDR3 is made up of 14 amino acids. V shed 4 bases and J 1 base; nucleotides not matched to a gene: 4. CDR3 sequence reads: CASSATSGSYEQYF. CDR3 coding DNA: TGCGCCAGCAGCGCCACTAGCGGTTCCTACGAGCAGTACTTC.

This clonotype was recorded at least ten times. V is TRBV7-3 and J is TRBJ1-1; 7 positions agree with TRBD1. J was trimmed by 3 bases and V by 5 bases; bases with no gene match: 3. Germline V lookup: CDR1 SGHTA, CDR2 FQGTGA. The CDR3 consists of 13 residues. CDR3 in amino acids: CASSLTGDTEAFF. In DNA form, the CDR3 reads TGTGCCAGCAGCCTCACAGGGGACACTGAAGCTTTCTTT.

Concerning this clonotype: A much larger clone differs by one base, so this may be a read error. The gene calls are TRBV25-1 and TRBJ1-4; D is uncertain. The CDR3 covers 14 residues. Germline CDR1 and CDR2: MGHDK and SYGVNS. CDR3 sequence reads: CARSESSADEKLFF. In nucleotides, the CDR3 is TGTGCCAGAAGTGAGAGTTCCGCGGATGAAAAACTGTTTTTT. Based on the CDR3 plus reference TRBV25-1 and TRBJ1-4, the full variable domain is EADIYQTPRYLVIGTGKKITLECSQTMGHDKMYWYQQDPGMELHLIHYSYGVNSTEKGDLSSESTVSRIRTEHFPLTLESARPSHTSQYLCARSESSADEKLFFGSGTQLSVL.

This clonotype has at least ten counts. This rearrangement joins TRBV10-3 to TRBJ2-1; D possibly corresponds to TRBD2 (5 bases). Germline V CDR1 and CDR2: ENHRY, SYGVKD. Trimming took off 6 bases at V and 8 bases at J, with 8 bases between the two ends. This CDR3 has 11 amino acids. CDR3 protein: CAIRFSDEQFF. CDR3 sequence (DNA): TGTGCCATCAGGTTTAGCGATGAGCAGTTCTTC.

This clonotype has at least ten counts. V and J are TRBV20-1 and TRBJ1-6; D ambiguous. CDR1 is DFQATT, CDR2 SNEGSKA, per germline (reference sequence). This CDR3 contains 15 residues. V dropped 0 bases and J dropped 6 bases, with 12 bases sitting between them. The CDR3 coding sequence is TGCAGTGCTAGAGAGGGGTTCTTGAGTAATTCACCCCTCCACTTT. It codes for CSAREGFLSNSPLHF.

Ten or more counts support this clonotype. The chain couples TRBV28 to TRBJ2-5; 8 bases align to TRBD1. The CDR3 contains 15 residues. Germline assignment: CDR1 MDHEN and CDR2 SYDVKM. With 2 bases clipped from V and 5 bases from J, the junction kept 7 bases outside the gene matches. The DNA for the CDR3 is TGTGCCAGCAGTTTAAGAGGACAGGGCGAGGAGACCCAGTACTTC. Translation gives CASSLRGQGEETQYF.

This clonotype was recorded at least ten times. The gene calls are TRBV6-2 or TRBV6-3 and TRBJ2-7; tentative D call: TRBD2 (5 bases). The V gene's germline CDR1 is MNHEY and CDR2 SVGEGT. V was pared by 7 bases and J by 5 bases, with 9 bases between. The CDR3 runs 11 residues. In DNA, the CDR3 is TGTGCCAGCACTAGCTTCCACGAGCAGTACTTC. Translation gives CASTSFHEQYF.

The chain combines TRBV7-3 with TRBJ1-1, with TRBD1 matching 8 bases. The length of the CDR3 is 14 residues. The ends lost 3 bases at V and 11 bases at J; junction bases unmatched: 11. Germline CDR1 and CDR2: SGHTA and FQGTGA. Here the CDR3 DNA reads TGTGCCAGCAGCTTCTCCGGGACAGGTGTGGGGGCTTTCTTT. This gives the protein CASSFSGTGVGAFF.

This clonotype was seen repeatedly, ten times or more. The chain links TRBV20-1 to TRBJ2-5; D call uncertain. This CDR3 is 11 amino acids long. V was pared by 8 bases and J by 4 bases, with 11 bases between. Germline V lookup: CDR1 DFQATT, CDR2 SNEGSKA (reference sequence). This CDR3 is CSPMTPETQYF. In DNA, the CDR3 is TGCAGTCCGATGACCCCAGAGACCCAGTACTTC.

This clonotype was found a few times. The rearrangement joins TRBV19 to TRBJ2-1; D may match TRBD1 or TRBD2 (5 bases each). The CDR3 has 16 amino acids. With 5 bases removed from V and 8 bases from J, the gap between germline ends came to 22 bases. Germline V CDR1 and CDR2: LNHDA, SQIVND (reference sequence). The CDR3 nucleotides read TGTGCCAGTAGTCCCTCGGGACGGACCTCTAGGGATGAGCAGTTCTTC. Amino acid sequence: CASSPSGRTSRDEQFF.

This chain connects TRBV5-5 to TRBJ2-1; the D gene is possibly TRBD2 (6 bases). The CDR3 contains 15 residues. V lost 7 bases to trimming and J lost 10 bases, with 24 bases between them. Germline V gene sequence: CDR1 SGHKS, CDR2 YYEKEE (reference sequence). CDR3 in amino acids: CASAPPGLGGREQFF. For the CDR3, the DNA is TGTGCCAGCGCACCCCCGGGCCTAGGAGGGCGAGAGCAGTTCTTC.